The 8 T cell receptor beta chains in this list originate from one sample, sequenced in a study of PD-L1 blockade in urothelial cancer. Time point described: peripheral blood 6 weeks after treatment start. The repertoire was sequenced with immunoSEQ multiplex PCR; TCRdb's copy has only in-frame clones and lacks some. This sample has about 45,000 clones, with 83% found just once. The sequencing here drew on PBMCs, taken around atezolizumab (anti-PD-L1) treatment. Receptor source: a man in his fifties or sixties with urothelial cancer.

The rearrangement joins TRBV9 to TRBJ2-2; 7 bases match TRBD1. The CDR3 consists of 17 residues. Per the germline V gene, CDR1 is SGDLS and CDR2 is YYNGEE. V lost 0 bases and J lost 4; bases outside the gene matches: 9. The CDR3 region has the DNA TGTGCCAGCAGCGTAGACGAAAGGGGGCAGGGCACCGGGGAGCTGTTTTTT. Residues: CASSVDERGQGTGELFF.

The chain joins TRBV20-1 to TRBJ1-1; a weak D match, TRBD1 (5 bases). This CDR3 region has 11 residues. V lost 8 bases to trimming and J lost 1 base, with 8 bases between them. Germline loops: CDR1 DFQATT, CDR2 SNEGSKA (reference sequence). The CDR3 region is CSTGPNTEAFF. CDR3 DNA sequence: TGCAGTACAGGTCCGAACACTGAAGCTTTCTTT.

The V call is TRBV7-9, the J call TRBJ2-1, with D possibly matching TRBD2 (7 bases). This CDR3 is 17 amino acids long. V lost 1 base, J lost 7 bases, and 20 bases lay in between. The V gene's germline CDR1 is SEHNR and CDR2 FQNEAQ (reference sequence). In DNA, the CDR3 is TGTGCCAGCAGCTTAGGGCTCCGGGGGGCCGTGGGGAATGAGCAGTTCTTC. It specifies CASSLGLRGAVGNEQFF. Based on the CDR3 plus reference TRBV7-9 and TRBJ2-1, the full variable domain is DTGVSQNPRHKITKRGQNVTFRCDPISEHNRLYWYRQTLGQGPEFLTYFQNEAQLEKSRLLSDRFSAERPKGSFSTLEIQRTEQGDSAMYLCASSLGLRGAVGNEQFFGPGTRLTVL.

V usage is TRBV6-1 and J usage is TRBJ2-5, with D possibly being TRBD1 (6 bases). Germline lookup yields CDR1 MNHNS and CDR2 SASEGT. V was trimmed by 0 bases and J by 0 bases, leaving 8 bases between them. The CDR3 sequence is 15 residues long. CDR3: CASSEATGHQETQYF. The CDR3 nucleotides read TGTGCCAGCAGTGAAGCGACAGGCCACCAAGAGACCCAGTACTTC.

The chain carries TRBV5-1 and TRBJ2-7, with D possibly being TRBD2 (6 bases). The CDR3 spans 15 residues. The V end lost 0 bases, the J end lost 6 bases, and 16 bases lay between the germline ends. Germline assignment: CDR1 SGHRS and CDR2 YFSETQ. This CDR3 reads CASSLAVGGIGEQYF. CDR3 nucleotide sequence: TGCGCCAGCAGCTTGGCCGTGGGGGGTATCGGCGAGCAGTACTTC. Full variable domain (rest looked up from reference TRBV5-1 and TRBJ2-7): KAGVTQTPRYLIKTRGQQVTLSCSPISGHRSVSWYQQTPGQGLQFLFEYFSETQRNKGNFPGRFSGRQFSNSRSEMNVSTLELGDSALYLCASSLAVGGIGEQYFGPGTRLTVT.

V gene TRBV5-1 combines with J gene TRBJ2-1, with TRBD2 matching over 8 bases. CDR3 size: 15 residues. CDR1 is SGHRS, CDR2 YFSETQ, per germline. V dropped 1 base and J dropped 9; count of bases not matched to a gene: 9. The DNA for the CDR3 is TGCGCCAGCAGCTTGCCCGGGACTAGTCTAGGTGAGCAGTTCTTC. This gives the protein CASSLPGTSLGEQFF.

The chain recombines TRBV27 with TRBJ1-2; TRBD1 matches 8 bases. This CDR3 region has 13 residues. Germline assignment: CDR1 MNHEY and CDR2 SMNVEV (reference sequence). V dropped 6 bases and J dropped 8; count of bases not matched to a gene: 8. The CDR3 sequence is CASSKGQGRGYTF. As DNA, the CDR3 is TGTGCCAGCAGCAAAGGACAGGGTCGAGGCTACACCTTC.

The V and J genes are TRBV5-5 and TRBJ1-4; no definite D call. The CDR3 is 12 amino acids. The germline V gene encodes CDR1 SGHKS and CDR2 YYEKEE (reference sequence). Between the trimmed V and J ends, which lost 1 base and 8 bases, there was a span of 6 bases. The CDR3 DNA sequence: TGTGCCAGCAGCTTGTCTGGCGAAAAACTGTTTTTT. Its protein is CASSLSGEKLFF.